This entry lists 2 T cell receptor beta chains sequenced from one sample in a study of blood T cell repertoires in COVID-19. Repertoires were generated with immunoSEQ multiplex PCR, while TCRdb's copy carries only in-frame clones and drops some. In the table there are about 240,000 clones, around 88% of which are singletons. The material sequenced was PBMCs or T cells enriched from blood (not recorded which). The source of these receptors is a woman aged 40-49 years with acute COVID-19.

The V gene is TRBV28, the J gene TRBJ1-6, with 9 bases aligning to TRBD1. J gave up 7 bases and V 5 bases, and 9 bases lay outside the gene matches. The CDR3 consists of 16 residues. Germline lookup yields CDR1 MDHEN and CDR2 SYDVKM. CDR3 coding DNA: TGTGCCAGCAGTGGGGACAGGGTGATTTGGAATTCACCCCTCCACTTT. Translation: CASSGDRVIWNSPLHF. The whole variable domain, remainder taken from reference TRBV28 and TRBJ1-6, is DVKVTQSSRYLVKRTGEKVFLECVQDMDHENMFWYRQDPGLGLRLIYFSYDVKMKEKGDIPEGYSVSREKKERFSLILESASTNQTSMYLCASSGDRVIWNSPLHFGNGTRLTVT.

CDR3 sequence: CASSPLGLAVRTGELFF. CDR3 DNA sequence: TGTGCCAGCAGCCCCCTTGGCCTAGCGGTTAGAACCGGGGAGCTGTTTTTT. V and J are TRBV3-1 (or the pseudogene TRBV3-2) and TRBJ2-2; 7 bases align to TRBD2. The CDR3 covers 17 residues. Trimming removed 4 bases from V and 5 bases from J; junction bases left unmatched: 13. Germline CDR1 LGHDT, CDR2 YNNKEL (reference sequence).